The 4 T cell receptor beta chains reported below all come from one sample, sequenced in a study of OX40 agonist ivuxolimab in advanced cancers. TCRdb's copy holds only in-frame clones and misses some; the assay was immunoSEQ multiplex PCR. This sample yields about 46,000 clones, of which over 75% are seen a single time; roughly 4.9% belongs to the top ten. Material: CD4+ or CD8+ T cells sorted from blood, obtained in a trial of the OX40 agonist ivuxolimab. Receptors were obtained from an adult with an advanced solid tumor such as melanoma, head and neck, liver or kidney cancer.

This chain connects TRBV5-6 to TRBJ1-1; D not certain. The length of the CDR3 is 13 residues. Trimming cost V 2 bases and J 4 bases, with 9 bases left between them. Germline V gene sequence: CDR1 SGHDT, CDR2 YYEEEE. The CDR3 loop reads CASSFGESTEAFF. CDR3 DNA: TGTGCCAGCAGCTTCGGGGAGAGCACTGAAGCTTTCTTT. Supplemented by reference TRBV5-6 and TRBJ1-1, the full variable domain reads DAGVTQSPTHLIKTRGQQVTLRCSPKSGHDTVSWYQQALGQGPQFIFQYYEEEERQRGNFPDRFSGHQFPNYSSELNVNALLLGDSALYLCASSFGESTEAFFGQGTRLTVV.

The rearrangement links TRBV13 to TRBJ2-7; TRBD1 aligns across 7 bases. Looked up from germline, CDR1 is PRHDT and CDR2 is FYEKMQ (reference sequence). The trim removed 3 bases at V and 3 bases at J, leaving 5 bases unmatched. CDR3 length: 14 amino acids. The CDR3 sequence is CASSFKGANYEQYV. The CDR3 DNA follows: TGTGCCAGCAGCTTTAAGGGGGCCAACTACGAGCAGTACGTC.

The chain is built from TRBV7-2 and TRBJ1-1; D unresolved. There are 11 residues in the CDR3. V shed 5 bases and J shed 1 base, with 2 bases lying between them. Germline values: CDR1 SGHTA, CDR2 FQGNSA. The CDR3 is CASSQNTEAFF. Here the CDR3 DNA reads TGTGCCAGCAGCCAGAACACTGAAGCTTTCTTT.

The gene calls are TRBV27 and TRBJ2-7; D unclear. Trimming took 5 bases from V and 0 from J, leaving 17 bases between them. The CDR3 is 16 amino acids. The germline gives CDR1 MNHEY, CDR2 SMNVEV (reference sequence). This chain's CDR3 is CASSPVPPAASYEQYF. CDR3 in DNA: TGTGCCAGCAGTCCAGTCCCTCCGGCGGCCTCCTACGAGCAGTACTTC.